Listed below are T cell receptor beta chains from one sample, sequenced in a study of early T cells in non-severe SARS-CoV-2 infection. TCRdb analysed the 5' RACE reads with MiXCR anew, one entry per CDR3 protein. The data show roughly 71,000 distinct CDR3 sequences, roughly 13% seen once. The sequencing sample was made of whole blood. The receptor source for this set is an adult who was a healthcare worker with PCR-confirmed SARS-CoV-2 infection or an uninfected control (not recorded which). The CDR3 runs from the conserved cysteine through the conserved F or W. Fields, in order: V gene, J gene, CDR3 protein.

V gene: TRBV30
J gene: TRBJ2-7
CDR3 protein: CAWATGVVEQYF

V gene: TRBV14
J gene: TRBJ2-7
CDR3 protein: CASSQAGTVYF

V gene: TRBV7-3
J gene: TRBJ1-1
CDR3 protein: CASSVQGSGTEAFF

V gene: TRBV29-1
J gene: TRBJ2-1
CDR3 protein: CSAPTGTGYEQFF

V gene: TRBV18
J gene: TRBJ2-7
CDR3 protein: CASSPPGSGGGYEQYF

V gene: TRBV4-1
J gene: TRBJ2-3
CDR3 protein: CASSHPRDNLAGGLETTDTQYF

V gene: TRBV20-1
J gene: TRBJ2-3
CDR3 protein: CSARGPGLAGSTDTQYF

V gene: TRBV19
J gene: TRBJ1-5
CDR3 protein: CASSPAGTGVGRGLQPQHF

V gene: TRBV7-8
J gene: TRBJ2-7
CDR3 protein: CASSLARLVAGGPTGTYEQYF

V gene: TRBV29-1
J gene: TRBJ1-1
CDR3 protein: CSVDTSTEAFF

V gene: TRBV11-2
J gene: TRBJ1-1
CDR3 protein: CASSPDRARTEAFF

V gene: TRBV5-1
J gene: TRBJ1-4
CDR3 protein: CASSSGSPSFDEKLFF

V gene: TRBV2
J gene: TRBJ1-1
CDR3 protein: CASRKTGLTRDTEAFF

V gene: TRBV20-1
J gene: TRBJ2-5
CDR3 protein: CSAPGGAGETQYF

V gene: TRBV20-1
J gene: TRBJ1-2
CDR3 protein: CSARVPRTNYGYTF

V gene: TRBV29-1
J gene: TRBJ2-5
CDR3 protein: CSVREKETQYF

V gene: TRBV7-9
J gene: TRBJ2-7
CDR3 protein: CASSSGLLRSEQYF

V gene: TRBV30
J gene: TRBJ2-2
CDR3 protein: CAWSVIGTGELFF

V gene: TRBV29-1
J gene: TRBJ2-2
CDR3 protein: CSVTGTGELFF

V gene: TRBV10-2
J gene: TRBJ2-7
CDR3 protein: CASSRQAAEQYF

V gene: TRBV11-2
J gene: TRBJ1-6
CDR3 protein: CASSQTGQLSPLHF

V gene: TRBV5-4
J gene: TRBJ2-1
CDR3 protein: CASCKTYSGYNEQFF

V gene: TRBV11-2
J gene: TRBJ2-1
CDR3 protein: CASSSGTSGSAGEQFF

V gene: TRBV4-2
J gene: TRBJ2-2
CDR3 protein: CASSQVVAGVAGELFF

V gene: TRBV12-3/TRBV12-4
J gene: TRBJ2-1
CDR3 protein: CASSLGPPAAGYEQFF

V gene: TRBV2
J gene: TRBJ2-2
CDR3 protein: CASSLRTGQTGELFF

V gene: TRBV6-2/TRBV6-3
J gene: TRBJ2-5
CDR3 protein: CASSSPMRGLLVETQYF

V gene: TRBV7-9
J gene: TRBJ2-3
CDR3 protein: CASSLGSGVADTQYF

V gene: TRBV2
J gene: TRBJ2-4
CDR3 protein: CASGLSEDIQYF

V gene: TRBV6-1
J gene: TRBJ1-2
CDR3 protein: CASRGRNYGYTF

V gene: TRBV12-3/TRBV12-4
J gene: TRBJ2-7
CDR3 protein: CASSLRGRSYEQYF

V gene: TRBV29-1
J gene: TRBJ1-2
CDR3 protein: CSAGENYGYTF

V gene: TRBV29-1
J gene: TRBJ2-5
CDR3 protein: CSVERPGTGEETQYF

V gene: TRBV29-1
J gene: TRBJ2-7
CDR3 protein: CSALGASQSYEQYF

V gene: TRBV12-3/TRBV12-4
J gene: TRBJ2-5
CDR3 protein: CASSLIGRETQYF

V gene: TRBV6-5
J gene: TRBJ2-5
CDR3 protein: CASSYSRGGETQYF

V gene: TRBV4-1
J gene: TRBJ2-1
CDR3 protein: CASSHPTGDPYNEQFF

V gene: TRBV6-5
J gene: TRBJ1-4
CDR3 protein: CASRAGPEKLFF

V gene: TRBV7-9
J gene: TRBJ1-3
CDR3 protein: CASSTDPTIYF

V gene: TRBV11-3
J gene: TRBJ2-2
CDR3 protein: CASSLTDSRGELFF

V gene: TRBV18
J gene: TRBJ1-1
CDR3 protein: CASSPDPNTEAFF